The TCR beta chain under discussion was sequenced for a study of PD-1 blockade in classical Hodgkin lymphoma. Trimming left V 2 bases short and J 3 bases short, with 6 bases between. CDR1 ENHRY and CDR2 SYGVKD come from the germline V gene. The CDR3 sequence is 13 residues long. Using immunoSEQ multiplex PCR, the repertoire was profiled, and TCRdb retains in-frame clones only, with some absent. The table has about 97,000 clones, approximately 80% seen once. All trial patients relapsed after autologous stem cell transplantation. Best responses were complete response, partial response or progressive disease. As for this clone: The target antigen is unknown.

Points from the study as a whole: Relative to healthy donors, newly diagnosed patients reportedly had lower baseline TCR diversity, which was reported as lower still in relapsed/refractory patients.

The input for sequencing was peripheral blood mononuclear cells (PBMCs), taken at baseline. The source is a human donor with classical Hodgkin lymphoma. The gene calls are TRBV10-3 and TRBJ2-3; D gene uncertain. Here the CDR3 DNA reads TGTGCCATCAGTGAGCAAGAGACAGATACGCAGTATTTT. Its translation: CAISEQETDTQYF.